This T cell receptor beta chain was identified in a study of response to subunit inactivated influenza vaccine. In its sample, this clonotype was seen many times. Its antigen is as yet unknown. Whole-study results and caveats: Only a handful of new T cells, the authors suggested, are recruited with each seasonal influenza vaccination.

TCRdb recomputed calls from the RT-PCR reads with MiXCR, one row per CDR3 protein. The sample holds 600,000 to 700,000 distinct CDR3 sequences, around 15% seen once. Trimming stripped 3 bases from V and 5 bases from J, with 10 bases between. This CDR3 has 12 residues. Germline assignment: CDR1 DFQATT and CDR2 SNEGSKA (reference sequence). This receptor was obtained from a man between 45 and 60 years old who received an inactivated influenza vaccine. The chain carries TRBV20-1 and TRBJ1-2, with no clear D. The specimen was PBMCs from blood, collected about 14 days before vaccination. CDR3 nucleotides: TGCAGTGCTAGGCGGGAGCGTTATGGCTACACCTTC. This gives the protein CSARRERYGYTF.